These 17 T cell receptor beta chains share one sample of origin, sequenced in a study of T-cell reconstitution after alpha-beta-depleted transplantation in children. Construction of the TCRbeta library involved unique molecular identifiers. In TCRdb, the PCR reads were re-called with MiXCR into one record per CDR3 protein. The sample has some 300,000 distinct CDR3 sequences; approximately 10% are singletons. The sequenced sample was PBMCs from the stem cell graft donor, obtained from the stem cell graft. The receptors come from a human donor who donated a stem cell graft to a child with acute lymphoblastic leukemia.

V usage is TRBV20-1 and J usage is TRBJ2-7; no clear D gene. The V end was cut by 3 bases, the J end by 3 bases, with 15 bases between. Germline lookup yields CDR1 DFQATT and CDR2 SNEGSKA (reference sequence). The CDR3 runs 14 residues. The CDR3 coding sequence is TGCAGTGCTAGGGCAACGGCTACTCTCTACGAGCAGTACTTC. Translating gives CSARATATLYEQYF.

This clonotype was counted only a few times. This chain joins TRBV5-1 and TRBJ1-2; tentatively, D is TRBD1 (6 bases). This CDR3 is 15 amino acids long. Trimming removed 0 bases from V and 10 bases from J, with 19 bases in between. CDR1 and CDR2 from the germline V gene are SGHRS and YFSETQ. This CDR3 is CASSLEWGTGQDYTF. The DNA of the CDR3 is TGCGCCAGCAGCTTGGAATGGGGAACAGGGCAGGACTACACCTTC.

This clonotype turned up a few times. The chain employs TRBV29-1 and TRBJ2-7; 8 positions agree with TRBD1. The ends lost 3 bases at V and 2 bases at J; junction bases unmatched: 0. Germline V gene lookup returns CDR1 SQVTM and CDR2 ANQGSEA. This CDR3 is built from 12 residues. DNA of the CDR3: TGCAGCGTTGAGGACAGGGCCTACGAGCAGTACTTC. Translating gives CSVEDRAYEQYF.

This clonotype was seen ten or more times. V gene TRBV12-3 or TRBV12-4 combines with J gene TRBJ2-7; weak D call: TRBD1 (7 bases). Trimming removed 2 bases from V and 7 bases from J, with 12 bases in between. The CDR3 totals 13 residues. The CDR3 coding sequence is TGTGCCAGCAGTTTACAGGGGGGAGCGGAGCAGTACTTC. This sequence encodes CASSLQGGAEQYF.

This clonotype appeared a few times. This chain connects TRBV5-1 to TRBJ2-1, with 14 bases that match TRBD2. CDR1 and CDR2 (germline): SGHRS, YFSETQ. V lost 4 bases and J lost 2; bases outside the gene matches: 17. The CDR3 contains 21 residues. CDR3 residues: CASSLPVAGTSGSRPYNEQFF. CDR3 sequence (DNA): TGCGCCAGCAGCCTCCCCGTAGCCGGGACTAGCGGGAGTCGGCCCTACAATGAGCAGTTCTTC.

This clonotype was counted at least ten times. CDR3: CASSLGHHQETQYF. The CDR3 DNA sequence: TGTGCCAGCAGCCTCGGACACCACCAAGAGACCCAGTACTTC. The V and J genes are TRBV3-1 and TRBJ2-5, with a weak D call TRBD1 (5 bases). Per germline, CDR1 LGHDT and CDR2 YNNKEL (reference sequence). V was clipped by 4 bases and J by 0 bases, with 9 bases between them. The CDR3 spans 14 residues.

The table lists this clonotype with a few counts. This chain connects TRBV5-1 to TRBJ2-3, with D possibly being TRBD2 (5 bases). CDR1 is SGHRS and CDR2 is YFSETQ in the germline V gene. CDR3 length: 15 amino acids. With 0 bases removed from V and 2 bases from J, the gap between germline ends came to 10 bases. CDR3 loop: CASSLESGNTDTQYF. Here the CDR3 DNA reads TGCGCCAGCAGCTTGGAATCGGGAAACACAGATACGCAGTATTTT.

Note on this clonotype: This sequence may be a read error, since a much larger clone differs from it by one base. The chain recombines TRBV3-1 with TRBJ2-7; 7 bases agree with TRBD1. The CDR3 contains 18 residues. Germline CDR1 LGHDT, CDR2 YNNKEL (reference sequence). CDR3: CACSPTARPGQRTYEQYF. As DNA, the CDR3 is TGTGCCTGCAGTCCTACCGCACGGCCGGGACAGAGAACCTACGAGCAGTACTTC.

The chain recombines TRBV20-1 with TRBJ2-7, with 7 bases identical to TRBD1. Germline CDR1 and CDR2: DFQATT and SNEGSKA (reference sequence). The V gene end was trimmed by 1 base and the J gene end by 5 bases; junction bases not matched to a gene: 8. This CDR3 comprises 14 residues. Here the CDR3 reads CSARVPGQPDEQYF. CDR3 DNA sequence: TGCAGTGCTAGAGTCCCGGGACAGCCCGACGAGCAGTACTTC.

This chain connects TRBV7-2 to TRBJ1-6, with TRBD1 as a possible D gene (6 bases). The CDR3 contains 14 residues. CDR1 and CDR2 (germline): SGHTA, FQGNSA. Deletions cut 2 bases from V and 7 bases from J, with 9 bases between. In nucleotides, the CDR3 is TGTGCCAGCAGCTTACAGGGGATCAATTCACCCCTCCACTTT. This encodes CASSLQGINSPLHF.

The rearrangement uses TRBV7-9 and TRBJ1-4, with D perhaps TRBD1 (5 bases). V lost 0 bases and J 8 bases, leaving 10 bases between the germline ends. The CDR3 is 14 residues long. Germline loops: CDR1 SEHNR, CDR2 FQNEAQ (reference sequence). The CDR3 sequence is CASSLAGGREKLFF. CDR3 coding DNA: TGTGCCAGCAGCTTAGCGGGGGGAAGAGAAAAACTGTTTTTT. The whole variable domain, remainder taken from reference TRBV7-9 and TRBJ1-4, is DTGVSQNPRHKITKRGQNVTFRCDPISEHNRLYWYRQTLGQGPEFLTYFQNEAQLEKSRLLSDRFSAERPKGSFSTLEIQRTEQGDSAMYLCASSLAGGREKLFFGSGTQLSVL.

This clonotype has a handful of counts. The chain has TRBV7-8 and TRBJ2-3; 7 bases map to TRBD2. Germline V gives CDR1 SGHVS, CDR2 FQNEAQ. CDR3 length: 17 residues. Germline trimming cut 4 bases from V and 1 base from J; bases unmatched to any gene: 11. The CDR3 is CASSSRTGTIGTDTQYF. DNA for the CDR3: TGTGCCAGCAGCTCCAGAACCGGGACTATCGGCACAGATACGCAGTATTTT.

This chain joins TRBV20-1 and TRBJ2-1; 13 nucleotides line up with TRBD2. V trimming: 3 bases; J trimming: 10 bases; junction bases outside the gene matches: 6. CDR3 length: 14 residues. Per the germline V gene, CDR1 is DFQATT and CDR2 is SNEGSKA (reference sequence). The CDR3 region is CSASFGLAGEEQFF. The CDR3 region has the DNA TGCAGTGCTAGCTTCGGACTAGCGGGAGAGGAGCAGTTCTTC.

This clonotype was picked up many times. This sequence joins TRBV7-2 and TRBJ2-7; tentative D call: TRBD2 (6 bases). Trimming took 1 base from V and 2 from J, leaving 12 bases between them. The germline CDR1 and CDR2 sequences are SGHTA and FQGNSA. The CDR3 runs 15 residues. The chain's CDR3 is CASSLGAGRAYEQYF. DNA of the CDR3: TGTGCCAGCAGCTTAGGGGCGGGAAGGGCCTACGAGCAGTACTTC. Based on the CDR3 plus reference TRBV7-2 and TRBJ2-7, the full variable domain is GAGVSQSPSNKVTEKGKDVELRCDPISGHTALYWYRQSLGQGLEFLIYFQGNSAPDKSGLPSDRFSAERTGGSVSTLTIQRTQQEDSAVYLCASSLGAGRAYEQYFGPGTRLTVT.

This clonotype came up a few times. This chain links TRBV6-1 with TRBJ2-5; D remains unclear. Trimming pared 6 bases from V and 7 bases from J, leaving 9 bases between. The CDR3 spans 11 residues. Per germline, CDR1 MNHNS and CDR2 SASEGT. As DNA, the CDR3 is TGTGCCAGCAGCGACGCCGCGACCCAGTACTTC. It encodes CASSDAATQYF.

This sequence joins TRBV7-9 and TRBJ2-2; D unresolved. This CDR3 contains 10 residues. V lost 2 bases to trimming and J lost 9 bases, with 1 base between them. Germline V gene data show CDR1 as SEHNR and CDR2 as FQNEAQ (reference sequence). Written as DNA, the CDR3 is TGTGCCAGCAGCTTACGGGAGCTGTTTTTT. Translation gives CASSLRELFF.

J is TRBJ2-7 and V is TRBV10-3, with D perhaps matching TRBD1 or TRBD2 (5 bases each). The V and J ends lost 6 bases and 4 bases respectively, with 13 bases between them. The CDR3 length is 13 residues. Looked up from germline, CDR1 is ENHRY and CDR2 is SYGVKD. DNA for the CDR3: TGTGCCATCAGGGTTGGCAGGGAGTACGAGCAGTACTTC. Protein sequence: CAIRVGREYEQYF.